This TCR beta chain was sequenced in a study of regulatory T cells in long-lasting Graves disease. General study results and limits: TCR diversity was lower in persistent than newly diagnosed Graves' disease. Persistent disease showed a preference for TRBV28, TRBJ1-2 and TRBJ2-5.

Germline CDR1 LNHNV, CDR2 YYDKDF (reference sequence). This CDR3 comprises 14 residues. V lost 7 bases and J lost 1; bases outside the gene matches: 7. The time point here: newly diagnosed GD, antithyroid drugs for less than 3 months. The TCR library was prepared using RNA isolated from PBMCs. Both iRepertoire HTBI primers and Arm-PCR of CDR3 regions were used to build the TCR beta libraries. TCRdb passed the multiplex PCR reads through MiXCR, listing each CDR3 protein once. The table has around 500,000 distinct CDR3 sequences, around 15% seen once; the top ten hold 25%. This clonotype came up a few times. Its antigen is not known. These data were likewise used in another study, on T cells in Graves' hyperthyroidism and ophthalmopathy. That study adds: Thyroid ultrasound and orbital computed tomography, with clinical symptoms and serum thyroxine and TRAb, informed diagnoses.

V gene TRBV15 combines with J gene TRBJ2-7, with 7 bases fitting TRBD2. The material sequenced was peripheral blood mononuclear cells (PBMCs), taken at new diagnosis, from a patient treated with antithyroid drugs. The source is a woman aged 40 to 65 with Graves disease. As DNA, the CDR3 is TGTGCCACCACTGCCGACGGGGGGTCCTACGAGCAGTACTTC. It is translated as CATTADGGSYEQYF.